This TCR beta chain was recovered during a study of blood T cell repertoires in COVID-19. For the study at large: Samples representing acute and convalescent COVID-19 were sourced from the United States, Italy and Spain. From T cells, B-cell-depleted T cells, or PBMCs came the material, which was cDNA or gDNA.

In the authors' methods: Researchers report that nucleated cell counts were estimated from reference gene primer amplification. Here immunoSEQ multiplex PCR was the method, and the copy in TCRdb shows in-frame clones only, minus some. The DNA gave D and trimming, while V, J and clone size come from that table. There are 140,000 or so clones in the sample; around 85% occur only once, and around 2.9% lies in the top ten. This CDR3 is built from 14 residues. Per germline, CDR1 ENHRY and CDR2 SYGVKD. V was cut by 0 bases and J by 7 bases, with 10 bases left in between. The TCR sequence derives from a man in his fifties or sixties with acute or convalescent COVID-19. The specimen was peripheral blood. The gene calls are TRBV10-3 and TRBJ1-5; the D gene is possibly TRBD1 (5 bases). CDR3 sequence reads: CAISESGTQQPQHF. CDR3 DNA: TGTGCCATCAGTGAGTCGGGGACTCAGCAGCCCCAGCATTTT.